This is a list of T cell receptor beta chains from one sample in a study of T cell responses to AZD1222 COVID-19 vaccine. Sequencing used immunoSEQ multiplex PCR; TCRdb keeps in-frame clones, though not all of them. The data contain about 83,000 clones, roughly nine tenths of them singletons. Source: peripheral blood, taken on day 0 of AZD1222 vaccination. The receptors stem from an adult in good health. Both conserved end residues are part of each CDR3. A D gene is named only where the DNA matches it firmly. Some rows have no size entry. The others give once, few or many, or a class for an expanded clone.

V,D,size,J,DNA,CDR3
TRBV5-6,TRBD2,.,TRBJ2-3,TGTGCCAGCAGTCCATTCTCGCGGGAGGACACAGATACGCAGTATTTT,CASSPFSREDTDTQYF
TRBV18,.,.,TRBJ1-1,TGTGCCAGCTCACCCGAACAGGGCACTGAAGCTTTCTTT,CASSPEQGTEAFF
TRBV5-4,.,few,TRBJ1-1,TGTGCCAGCAGCTGGAGGACGGGTCACACTGAAGCTTTCTTT,CASSWRTGHTEAFF
TRBV11-1,.,.,TRBJ1-1,TGTGCCAGCAGCTTAGTTGGGAGGACTGAAGCTTTCTTT,CASSLVGRTEAFF
TRBV30,.,.,TRBJ1-6,TGTGCCTGGAACGTCCCAGGAGTAACGTATAATTCACCCCTCCACTTT,CAWNVPGVTYNSPLHF
TRBV27,.,few,TRBJ1-1,TGTGCCAGCAGTTTAACACAAAGGGTGAACACTGAAGCTTTCTTT,CASSLTQRVNTEAFF
TRBV5-1,TRBD1,.,TRBJ2-1,TGCGCCAGCAGCTTGGAGACAGGGGGCTACAATGAGCAGTTCTTC,CASSLETGGYNEQFF
TRBV7-9,.,once,TRBJ2-1,TGTGCCAGCAGCCGCGACGGGACGGGAAGCGATGAGCAGTTCTTC,CASSRDGTGSDEQFF
TRBV4-1,.,.,TRBJ1-6,TGCGCCAGCAGCCAAGGGGAACAGCTCTACTCACCCCTCCACTTT,CASSQGEQLYSPLHF
TRBV19,.,.,TRBJ1-1,TGTGCCAGTAGTATGTTCGGGGGCGCTGAAGCTTTCTTT,CASSMFGGAEAFF
TRBV7-2,TRBD2,.,TRBJ2-7,TGTGCCAGCAGCCGCTCCCGGGAGGCCCACGAGCAGTACTTC,CASSRSREAHEQYF
TRBV9,.,.,TRBJ1-2,TGTGCCAGCGGAGAGCGGAGGTATGGCTACACCTTC,CASGERRYGYTF
TRBV6-5,TRBD1,.,TRBJ1-3,TGTGCCAGCAGGGGGGGGACAGACCGAAACACCATATATTTT,CASRGGTDRNTIYF
TRBV12-2,.,.,TRBJ2-1,TGTGCAAGTCGCTTAGTCCGGACCCACAATGAGCAGTTCTTC,CASRLVRTHNEQFF
TRBV7-9,TRBD1,.,TRBJ2-6,TGTGCCAGCAGCTTAGGGTGGACAGGGTCGGGAGCTGGGGCCAACGTCCTGACTTTC,CASSLGWTGSGAGANVLTF
TRBV4-2,TRBD2,.,TRBJ2-3,TGTGCCAGCAGCCAACGACTAGCGGGACAAGCCACAGATACGCAGTATTTT,CASSQRLAGQATDTQYF
TRBV19,TRBD1,.,TRBJ1-1,TGTGCCAGTAGTATACCCCCTGGGCAGGGGGTGAGCACTGAAGCTTTCTTT,CASSIPPGQGVSTEAFF
TRBV7-9,.,.,TRBJ1-4,TGTGCCAGCAGCTCCGGGAGGAGGGAAAAACTGTTTTTT,CASSSGRREKLFF
TRBV11-3,.,.,TRBJ2-7,TGTGCCAGCAGCTCGAGTAAGAGCTACGAGCAGTACTTC,CASSSSKSYEQYF
TRBV18,.,.,TRBJ1-1,TGTGCCAGCTCACCACCTTCCCGTCGGGACACTGAAGCTTTCTTT,CASSPPSRRDTEAFF
TRBV15,TRBD1,.,TRBJ2-1,TGTGCCACCAGCAGTTGGGGGGGCCCTAAGGACAGGGGCCGCGATCGTGCCTACAATGAGCAGTTCTTC,CATSSWGGPKDRGRDRAYNEQFF
TRBV7-9,.,.,TRBJ1-3,TGTGCCAGCAGCTCAGAAAGTCGGGACACTGGAAACTCTGGAAACACCATATATTTT,CASSSESRDTGNSGNTIYF
TRBV7-9,TRBD1,few,TRBJ2-7,TGTGCCAGCAGCTGGACGACAGGGCTAATTTTAAGCTCCTACGAGCAGTACTTC,CASSWTTGLILSSYEQYF
TRBV7-9,.,.,TRBJ1-5,TGTGCCAGCAGCTTAATGGGGGGCGATCAGCCCCAGCATTTT,CASSLMGGDQPQHF
TRBV7-9,.,.,TRBJ2-3,TGTGCCAGCAGCTTAGGAGGAGGCCCCAGGAATACGCAGTATTTT,CASSLGGGPRNTQYF
TRBV28,.,.,TRBJ2-7,TGTGCCAGCAGTTTACGAGCCTACGAGCAGTACTTC,CASSLRAYEQYF
TRBV27,.,.,TRBJ2-7,TGTGCCAGCAGCTCCCGGTCGGATGGGGGCGACGAGCAGTACTTC,CASSSRSDGGDEQYF
TRBV4-1,.,few,TRBJ2-7,TGCGCCAGCAGCCAAGGCCCCTACGAGCAGTACTTC,CASSQGPYEQYF
TRBV5-4,TRBD2,.,TRBJ2-7,TGTGCCAGCAGCCTATACCGGGACTATTCCTACGAGCAGTACTTC,CASSLYRDYSYEQYF
TRBV9,.,.,TRBJ1-5,TGTGCCAGCAGCGCATGGGGGAGCAATCAGCCCCAGCATTTT,CASSAWGSNQPQHF
TRBV19,TRBD2,few,TRBJ2-1,TGTGCCAGTTCTTTAGCGGGAAAGGCCTACAATGAGCAGTTCTTC,CASSLAGKAYNEQFF
TRBV7-3,.,.,TRBJ2-7,TGTGCCAGCAGCTTGACAGCCCGTTACGGCTACGAGCAGTACTTC,CASSLTARYGYEQYF
TRBV5-1,.,.,TRBJ1-2,TGCGCCAGCAGCGCCCTCGAGGGTGGTAAAGGCTACACCTTC,CASSALEGGKGYTF
TRBV6-5,.,.,TRBJ1-1,TGTGCCAGCACTGGGCAGGGAAGAACTGAAGCTTTCTTT,CASTGQGRTEAFF
TRBV5-4,.,once,TRBJ2-5,TGTGCCAGCAGCTCCGCGGGTTGGGAGACCCAGTACTTC,CASSSAGWETQYF
TRBV25-1,.,.,TRBJ1-2,TGTGCCAGCAGTGGGCAGGATCGCTATGGCTACACCTTC,CASSGQDRYGYTF